A selection of T cell receptor beta chains follows, all from one sample in a study of T cell responses to AZD1222 COVID-19 vaccine. This table comes from immunoSEQ multiplex PCR, and its TCRdb copy is limited to in-frame clones, with some not included. This table has some 150,000 clones, around 92% appearing once. The material was peripheral blood, obtained 28 days after the second AZD1222 dose. The source of these receptors is an adult who received the AZD1222 COVID-19 vaccine. Each CDR3 is given with its conserved first and last residue. D genes are given only for firm matches. The size of a clone is reported for some rows only, either as once, few or many, or as a class for expanded clones.

v_gene	d_gene	len	abundance	j_gene	CDR3nt	CDR3aa
TRBV28	.	12	.	TRBJ2-7	TGTGCCAGCAGTTTAGGAACCTACGAGCAGTACTTC	CASSLGTYEQYF
TRBV6-5	.	11	.	TRBJ1-2	TGTGCCAGCAGACGAGGGAGCGGCTACACCTTC	CASRRGSGYTF
TRBV18	.	16	once	TRBJ2-3	TGTGCCAGCTCCCAAACTGGAGGGGGAGTCACAGATACGCAGTATTTT	CASSQTGGGVTDTQYF
TRBV7-2	.	14	once	TRBJ2-7	TGTGCCAGCAGCTTAGGACCCCAATTCTACGAGCAGTACTTC	CASSLGPQFYEQYF
TRBV6-5	TRBD2	15	.	TRBJ2-1	TGTGCCAGCAGAATCAGCGGGAGAGATGACAATGAGCAGTTCTTC	CASRISGRDDNEQFF
TRBV28	.	14	.	TRBJ1-1	TGTGCCAGCAGACCCTGGACAGCGAACACTGAAGCTTTCTTT	CASRPWTANTEAFF
TRBV9	.	11	.	TRBJ2-5	TGTGCCAGCAGGGGACAAGAGACCCAGTACTTC	CASRGQETQYF
TRBV19	TRBD1	15	.	TRBJ1-2	TGTGCCAGTAGTACAGGGACAGGTGCTAACTATGGCTACACCTTC	CASSTGTGANYGYTF
TRBV24-1	.	16	.	TRBJ2-1	TGTGCCACCAGTGATTTGGGCGGTAGCTCCTACAATGAGCAGTTCTTC	CATSDLGGSSYNEQFF
TRBV10-3	.	13	.	TRBJ1-1	TGTGCCATCACCGGGGGGCAAGACACTGAAGCTTTCTTT	CAITGGQDTEAFF
TRBV4-1	TRBD2	18	once	TRBJ2-1	TGCGCCAGCAGCCGGGGGACTAGCGGGACCGTAAAGTACAATGAGCAGTTCTTC	CASSRGTSGTVKYNEQFF
TRBV6-1	TRBD1	15	.	TRBJ2-7	TGTGCCAGCAGTGAATTAACAGGGGCGGCCTACGAGCAGTACTTC	CASSELTGAAYEQYF
TRBV30	.	14	.	TRBJ2-7	TGTGCCTGGACCTCTTGGGACGGCCCCTACGAGCAGTACTTC	CAWTSWDGPYEQYF
TRBV7-3	TRBD1	13	.	TRBJ1-1	TGTGCCAGCAGCACGGACAGGGATTCTGAAGCTTTCTTT	CASSTDRDSEAFF
TRBV5-4	TRBD1	15	few	TRBJ2-7	TGTGCCAGCAGCCTGGGACAGATGATCTCCTACGAGCAGTACTTC	CASSLGQMISYEQYF
TRBV19	TRBD1	15	.	TRBJ2-1	TGTGCCAGTAGTACCGACAGGGGATCGGGGAATGAGCAGTTCTTC	CASSTDRGSGNEQFF
TRBV19	.	14	.	TRBJ2-1	TGTGCCAGTAGGACCGGAGGGTCATACAATGAGCAGTTCTTC	CASRTGGSYNEQFF
TRBV19	TRBD2	15	.	TRBJ2-1	TGTGCCAGTAGTGTTAGCGGGAGGGCCTCCAATGAGCAGTTCTTC	CASSVSGRASNEQFF
TRBV7-8	.	13	.	TRBJ1-2	TGTGCCAGCAGCCCGGGAAGCGGCTATGGCTACACCTTC	CASSPGSGYGYTF
TRBV2	.	12	few	TRBJ1-6	TGTGCCAGCCTAGGACAGAATTCACCCCTCCACTTT	CASLGQNSPLHF
TRBV18	.	14	once	TRBJ2-2	TGTGCCAGCTCACGACTAACGAACACCGGGGAGCTGTTTTTT	CASSRLTNTGELFF
TRBV5-1	.	16	once	TRBJ1-3	TGCGCCAGCAGCTTGGCCGTCGCTTCCTCTGGAAACACCATATATTTT	CASSLAVASSGNTIYF
TRBV5-1	.	14	.	TRBJ2-2	TGCGCCAGCAGCCCGTGGGAGGACACCGGGGAGCTGTTTTTT	CASSPWEDTGELFF
TRBV5-1	.	15	.	TRBJ1-2	TGCGCCAGCAAGGGATTGGAAGCTTCGTGGGATGGCTACACCTTC	CASKGLEASWDGYTF
TRBV6-5	.	14	.	TRBJ1-5	TGTGCCAGCAGCAAGACAGGATTTAATCAGCCCCAGCATTTT	CASSKTGFNQPQHF
TRBV29-1	.	17	once	TRBJ1-5	TGCAGCGTGCTGGCCGTTTCTTTCGGCCGCCCTTTAGAGCCCCAGCATTTT	CSVLAVSFGRPLEPQHF
TRBV7-9	.	15	.	TRBJ2-5	TGTGCCATTCAGAGGGGTAGCACAGGTCAAGAGACCCAGTACTTC	CAIQRGSTGQETQYF
TRBV14	.	13	.	TRBJ1-1	TGTGCCAGCAGCCAAGGGTGGGCGGCTGAAGCTTTCTTT	CASSQGWAAEAFF
TRBV18	.	15	.	TRBJ2-3	TGTGCCAGCTCACGCCTCATGGGGAGGTCAGATACGCAGTATTTT	CASSRLMGRSDTQYF
TRBV7-9	.	13	.	TRBJ2-1	TGTGCCAGCAGCCCGACGACCGCTAATGAGCAGTTCTTC	CASSPTTANEQFF
TRBV28	TRBD2	14	once	TRBJ2-5	TGTGCCAGCCGTAGTAGCGGGAGACGAGAGACCCAGTACTTC	CASRSSGRRETQYF
TRBV6-2/TRBV6-3	TRBD2	15	few	TRBJ2-1	TGTGCCAGCAGTCCGGGGACTAGCGGACACAATGAGCAGTTCTTC	CASSPGTSGHNEQFF
TRBV5-1	.	14	.	TRBJ1-2	TGCGCCAGCAGCTTGGAACCAGGGGACTATGGCTACACCTTC	CASSLEPGDYGYTF
TRBV27	TRBD2	16	.	TRBJ2-7	TGTGCCAGCAGTGGAGACAGCGGGAGGGGGTTCTACGAGCAGTACTTC	CASSGDSGRGFYEQYF
TRBV19	.	16	.	TRBJ1-1	TGTGCCAGTAGTATAGCTAGCTCAGCAAGGAACACTGAAGCTTTCTTT	CASSIASSARNTEAFF
TRBV7-8	TRBD1	13	.	TRBJ1-1	TGTGCCAGCAGCTTTACAGGGGTTTCAACAGCTTTCTTT	CASSFTGVSTAFF
TRBV2	.	16	.	TRBJ1-5	TGTGCCAGCAGTGCGGCAGGTATATTAGGAACTCAGCCCCAGCATTTT	CASSAAGILGTQPQHF
TRBV6-6	.	16	.	TRBJ1-6	TGTGCCAGCAGTTCCAACTTGGGCTCCTATAATTCACCCCTCCACTTT	CASSSNLGSYNSPLHF
TRBV28	TRBD2	18	.	TRBJ2-5	TGTGCCAGCAGTCCCACCGGGACTAGCGGGAGGCATGTCGAGACCCAGTACTTC	CASSPTGTSGRHVETQYF
TRBV9	.	12	.	TRBJ1-2	TGTGCCAGCGGAAGCAGTCCCTATGGCTACACCTTC	CASGSSPYGYTF
TRBV24-1	.	13	.	TRBJ2-3	TGTGCCACCAGTGACCCGGGTGCAGATACGCAGTATTTT	CATSDPGADTQYF
TRBV28	.	16	.	TRBJ1-1	TGTGCCAGCAGTTCAGTCATTCGGGATTTGGGCACTGAAGCTTTCTTT	CASSSVIRDLGTEAFF
TRBV7-9	.	14	.	TRBJ1-1	TGTGCCAGCAGCTTAGGTTCAGGGAACACTGAAGCTTTCTTT	CASSLGSGNTEAFF
TRBV2	.	15	.	TRBJ2-2	TGTGCCAGCAGCACGTGGTCAGGGAACACCGGGGAGCTGTTTTTT	CASSTWSGNTGELFF
TRBV28	TRBD1	17	.	TRBJ1-5	TGTGCCAGCAGTTCCCCCCCCTTGGACAGGGCGAATCAGCCCCAGCATTTT	CASSSPPLDRANQPQHF
TRBV27	.	14	medium-sized	TRBJ2-7	TGTGCCAGCAGTCCCACAGGGTTGCCCTACGAGCAGTACTTC	CASSPTGLPYEQYF
TRBV10-3	TRBD2	14	.	TRBJ2-1	TGTGCCATCAGCGGACTAGCCGCCTTCAATGAGCAGTTCTTC	CAISGLAAFNEQFF
TRBV6-5	.	14	.	TRBJ2-7	TGTGCCAGCAGTTCGGACCCCGGCTCCTACGAGCAGTACTTC	CASSSDPGSYEQYF
TRBV7-9	TRBD2	16	once	TRBJ2-5	TGTGCCAGCAGCTTAGACCGGCTAGCGGGGGAAGAGACCCAGTACTTC	CASSLDRLAGEETQYF